The sequence of this T cell receptor beta chain was determined in a study of human T cells and chemical hapten exposure. Comment on this clonotype: What it binds is not known.

Notes on the study in general: Compared with pre-sensitization or healthy control sets, expanded TCRs clustered more. Unchanged with DPC sensitization were TCRs above 1 in 1000 frequency.

This CDR3 has 13 amino acids. Trimming cost V 2 bases and J 3 bases, with 8 bases left between them. As to time point: patch test 1, 2 weeks after DPC sensitization. As for treatment: therapeutic diphenylcyclopropenone sensitization with weekly scalp DPC. TCRdb reanalysed the RACE reads using MiXCR and keeps one entry per CDR3 protein. The data show about 57,000 distinct CDR3 sequences, 9.3% seen once. Sequences were derived from whole blood, sampled in connection with sensitization to the hapten diphenylcyclopropenone (DPC). This chain links TRBV5-3 with TRBJ1-1; D gene unclear. TRBV5-3 has ORF status, its function being uncertain. The sequence was collected from a woman aged 40 to 55 with alopecia areata. Some clones in this sample may be carry-over from other donors' samples. The CDR3 loop reads CARSLISYTEAFF. The CDR3 nucleotides read TGTGCCAGAAGCTTAATCTCATACACTGAAGCTTTCTTT.